The 9 T cell receptor beta chains given below trace back to one sample, sequenced in a study of T cell responses to AZD1222 COVID-19 vaccine. Measured with immunoSEQ multiplex PCR; TCRdb has only the in-frame clones, and not every one. The sample carries more than 95,000 clones, 92% recorded once. The material sequenced was peripheral blood, taken 28 days after the second AZD1222 dose. The receptors were gathered from an adult who received the AZD1222 COVID-19 vaccine.

V is TRBV5-1 and J is TRBJ2-2, with D possibly being TRBD2 (7 bases). The CDR3 sequence is 16 residues long. Per germline, CDR1 SGHRS and CDR2 YFSETQ. The V gene lost 3 bases and the J gene lost 3 bases, with 15 bases spanning the gap. The CDR3 sequence is CASSWLRGADTGELFF. The CDR3 DNA follows: TGCGCCAGCAGCTGGCTCCGGGGGGCGGACACCGGGGAGCTGTTTTTT.

The V and J genes are TRBV7-2 and TRBJ2-3; 8 bases match TRBD2. The CDR3 covers 16 residues. Germline CDR1 reads SGHTA; CDR2 reads FQGNSA. V gave up 5 bases and J gave up 3 bases; unmatched junction bases: 10. The CDR3 spells CASSLIRTSRTDTQYF. CDR3 in DNA: TGTGCCAGCAGCCTAATCAGGACTAGCAGGACAGATACGCAGTATTTT. The variable domain in full, completed from reference TRBV7-2 and TRBJ2-3, reads GAGVSQSPSNKVTEKGKDVELRCDPISGHTALYWYRQSLGQGLEFLIYFQGNSAPDKSGLPSDRFSAERTGGSVSTLTIQRTQQEDSAVYLCASSLIRTSRTDTQYFGPGTRLTVL.

The chain is built from TRBV5-1 and TRBJ1-1, with D maybe TRBD1 (6 bases). This CDR3 spans 17 amino acids. Trimming stripped 0 bases from V and 0 bases from J, with 15 bases between. The germline V gene encodes CDR1 SGHRS and CDR2 YFSETQ. The CDR3 loop reads CASSLVQGGNLNTEAFF. The CDR3 DNA is TGCGCCAGCAGCTTGGTACAGGGAGGGAATCTGAACACTGAAGCTTTCTTT.

The chain uses TRBV5-7 and TRBJ2-7; D remains unclear. TRBV5-7 is flagged as an ORF with uncertain function. The CDR3 length is 17 residues. V lost 7 bases to trimming and J lost 2 bases, with 25 bases between them. CDR3 bases: TGTGCCAGCGGCCTGTTCGTTTGGGTCCCGGATCCCTACGAGCAGTACTTC. Translation: CASGLFVWVPDPYEQYF.

This chain connects TRBV28 to TRBJ2-4; D tentatively fits TRBD1 or TRBD2 (5 bases each). V shed 3 bases and J shed 2 bases, with 8 bases lying between them. The CDR3 sequence is 14 residues long. In germline, CDR1 is MDHEN, CDR2 SYDVKM. The CDR3 coding sequence is TGTGCCAGCAGTTTTTGGGGGACCAAAAACATTCAGTACTTC. This gives the protein CASSFWGTKNIQYF.

The rearrangement links TRBV7-7 to TRBJ2-3, with 8 nucleotides matching TRBD2. Trimming cost V 1 base and J 4 bases; bases outside gene matches: 4. Germline values: CDR1 SSHAT, CDR2 FNYEAQ (reference sequence). This CDR3 has 15 residues. CDR3 DNA sequence: TGTGCCAGCAGCTTAGGCAGCGGGAGTTCAGATACGCAGTATTTT. Its translation: CASSLGSGSSDTQYF.

In its sample, this clone was seen once. The gene calls are TRBV28 and TRBJ1-5; D ambiguous. Trimming removed 2 bases at V and 1 base at J, with 12 bases between. The CDR3 extends over 16 amino acids. From germline, CDR1 is MDHEN and CDR2 SYDVKM. The CDR3 loop reads CASSLSEGSSNQPQHF. The CDR3 coding sequence is TGTGCCAGCAGTTTAAGCGAAGGGTCCAGCAATCAGCCCCAGCATTTT.

J is TRBJ2-5 and V is TRBV5-1; possible D gene TRBD2, 6 bases. The V end was cut by 4 bases, the J end by 13 bases, with 17 bases between. The germline V gene has CDR1 SGHRS and CDR2 YFSETQ. This CDR3 is 12 amino acids long. This CDR3 reads CASSNPREPMYF. The CDR3 bases are TGCGCCAGCAGCAACCCCCGGGAGCCCATGTACTTC.

The V call is TRBV28, the J call TRBJ2-1; TRBD2 aligns across 13 bases. The CDR3 totals 13 residues. The V segment lost 9 bases and the J segment 7 bases; nucleotides outside the gene matches: 3. Germline V lookup: CDR1 MDHEN, CDR2 SYDVKM. CDR3 loop: CASGLAGENEQFF. CDR3 nucleotide sequence: TGTGCCAGTGGACTAGCGGGAGAGAATGAGCAGTTCTTC.